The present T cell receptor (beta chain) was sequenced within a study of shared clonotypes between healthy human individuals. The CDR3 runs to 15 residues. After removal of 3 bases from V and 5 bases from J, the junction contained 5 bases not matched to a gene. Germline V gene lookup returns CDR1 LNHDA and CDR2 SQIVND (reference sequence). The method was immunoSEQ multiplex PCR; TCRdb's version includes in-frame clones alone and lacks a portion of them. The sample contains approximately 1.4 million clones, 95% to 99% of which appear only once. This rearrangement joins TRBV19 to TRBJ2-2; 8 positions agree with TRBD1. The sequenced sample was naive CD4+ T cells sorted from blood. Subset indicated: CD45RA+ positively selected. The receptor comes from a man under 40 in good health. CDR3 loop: CASSILRTGTGELFF. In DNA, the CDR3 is TGTGCCAGTAGTATTCTCAGGACAGGGACCGGGGAGCTGTTTTTT.